This TCR beta chain was observed in a study of cytomegalovirus exposure and HLA in healthy donors (dated by TCRdb to 2016 to 2017). Regarding the research as a whole: An earlier analysis of more than 550 of the donors reported approximately 300 Gb of sequence data and some 110 million unique TCR beta sequences obtained from some 170 million T cells. About 310 gigabases of sequencing data and 70 million to 100 million unique TCR sequences were included in an early release covering roughly 600 HLA-typed donors. Of the roughly 400 genotyped donors, less than 85% were placed in the genetic ancestry cluster associated with self-reported Caucasian donors. The aim of the study was to test whether cataloging public T cell receptors could identify signatures of past pathogen exposure. The study profiled the T cell repertoires of 666 subjects by immunosequencing and related them to cytomegalovirus serostatus. A separate validation cohort of roughly 120 different subjects was used in addition to the approximately 700-subject first cohort. To predict cytomegalovirus infection status, the study combined high-throughput TCR immunosequencing, statistical association of individual TCRs with disease status, and machine learning. A later analysis re-examined previously published TCR beta repertoires from more than 650 donors and added high-resolution HLA genotyping to investigate patterns of TCR occurrence. The later analysis used no new phenotypic data to find candidate immune exposures, relying instead on TCR beta sequences and their occurrence across donors. In an earlier analysis of 550 to 700 of the donors, high-throughput TCR beta sequencing was used to judge whether each TCR beta V gene segment behaved as functional or pseudogenic. Donor age, sex, ethnicity and CMV serostatus were compiled alongside the repertoire data. A later genetic analysis took genome-wide SNP genotypes for about 60% of the roughly 670 donors and used that subset as a discovery cohort. All discovery cohort repertoires had been generated on a single sequencing platform. HLA typing covered class I and class II loci at four-digit resolution. The number of donors typed differed by locus, with 629-630 for A, B, C, DRB1 and DQB1, more than 500 for DQA1, over 600 for DPA1, and approximately 470 for DPB1. Roughly 5 DR-DQ haplotypes were handled as single units for association and clustering because linkage in the cohort was strong. On average, 235,054 unique TCR beta nucleotide sequences were sequenced per donor among 350 to 400 genotyped donors of the cohort, with around 19% of those sequences being non-productive.

Results and caveats for the whole study, not just this receptor: A further reported finding was that TCR beta sequences accurately predicted the HLA-A and HLA-B alleles for most subjects in the first cohort. According to a later analysis, most CMV-associated TCR beta chains appeared to be HLA-restricted, and the HLA associations seemed to be driven largely by CMV exposure. A group of highly shared sequence variants was considered likely to be a technical artifact of the sequencing pipeline. An earlier analysis of approximately 600 of the donors showed that most TCR beta V segments appeared in productive rearrangements either about 87% or about 30% of the time, which broadly matched IMGT annotations. The only immune exposure information available for the cohort was CMV serostatus. A total of 150 to 200 TCR beta chains were listed by the study as associated with cytomegalovirus. A later analysis found that HLA-associated TCR beta chains were more clonally expanded and had lower generation probabilities than equally common non-associated chains. In a later analysis, 16,951 TCR beta sequences were associated with specific HLA alleles at a false discovery rate of 0.05. Three of the identified cytomegalovirus-associated TCR beta chains were confirmed in vitro to be specific for cytomegalovirus antigens. Because some donors lacked HLA typing at each locus, the association tests relied only on the typed subset. In a later genetic analysis, a missense DCLRE1C variant was associated with V-gene and J-gene trimming of TCR beta chains, and the association was replicated in an independent cohort. A later analysis found that TCR association rates varied across HLA loci, with DRB1 alleles showing the most associated TCRs and HLA-C alleles the fewest. In a later analysis, several top co-occurrence clusters were reported to appear linked to parvovirus B19, influenza, CMV and Epstein-Barr virus. While some public TCRs were present in many individuals, most TCR sequences turned up only very rarely across donors. It was suggested by the authors that the approach could potentially be generalized to other disease states and immunological phenotypes. When HLA alleles, especially DR and DQ, strongly co-occurred, attributing TCR associations to individual alleles was difficult. Roughly uniform sequencing depth across donors was assumed in presence/absence analyses, although this assumption may not hold. In a later genetic analysis, fewer N-insertions in productive TCRs were reported among donors in an Asian-associated ancestry cluster than the roughly 700-donor mean. Cytomegalovirus status was reported to be diagnosed by the classifier with high specificity and sensitivity in both the original and validation cohorts. Correlated functional status among segregating V segments might be attributable to linkage disequilibrium, but an unknown experimental factor could not be ruled out. This cohort had only TCR beta chains sequenced, and the lack of alpha or paired-chain data limited which features could be detected. Because the 87-base-pair reads could not distinguish some IMGT-functional V segments, including TRBV6-2 and TRBV6-3, those segments were excluded. The earlier analysis of 587 of the donors excluded some 15 rarely observed V segments, including chromosome 9 orphons, because counts were too low.

The cohort consisted of hundreds of healthy bone marrow donors. Cohort members were all nominally healthy when sampled, although unrecorded immune exposures were likely present. The donor was CMV seropositive and was included in the group of 290 or so seropositive cohort members. A peripheral blood sample was provided by each donor, and peripheral blood mononuclear cells were used for TCR beta sequencing. Genomic DNA extraction from the blood cell samples was performed with the Qiagen DNeasy Blood Extraction Kit. The library was built by means of the immunoSEQ multiplex PCR assay. The multiplex PCR relied on a mix of 60 forward primers for TCR Vbeta segments and 13 reverse primers for TCR Jbeta segments. The CDR3 region of rearranged TCR beta genes was amplified from genomic DNA by a multiplex PCR assay. The Illumina HiSeq System was used to sequence the amplified TCR beta libraries as 87-base-pair reads. The authors processed their data as follows. A later analysis tallied roughly 78 million unique TCR beta chains across the 700 or so repertoires, and about 10 million of those chains were shared by two or more donors. A nearest-neighbor algorithm error-corrected the raw reads and collapsed the reads into unique sequences, merging closely related sequences to remove PCR and sequencing errors. Alignment of CDR3 sequences to IMGT reference sequences was used to assign V, D and J gene segments. For a sequence to be retained, at least a six-nucleotide match to both a V gene segment and a J gene segment was required. Rearrangements were classified as productive when the CDR3 lacked stop codons and remained in frame with V and J, and all other rearrangements were classified as non-productive. CDR3 was defined by IMGT convention, running from the second conserved V-encoded cysteine to the conserved J-encoded phenylalanine. In an earlier analysis of approximately 590 of the donors, sequences lacking an unambiguous match to a single V gene segment were excluded. In an earlier analysis of about 590 of the donors, a V segment was called functional when productive rearrangements were above 56.7%, and segregating when the standard deviation between donors exceeded 5%. To diagnose cytomegalovirus status from the catalog of TCR beta chain sequences, a statistical classification framework was built. V and J gene assignment, in a later analysis, came from comparing TCR nucleotide sequences with IMGT/GENE-DB human TR gene sequences. Using the TCRdist pipeline, a later analysis assigned CDR3 sequences along with most-parsimonious VDJ recombination scenarios. In a later analysis, every TCR beta chain was defined by the combination of its CDR3 amino acid sequence and its V-gene family, and reads without a unique V-gene family were dropped. A later analysis removed several hundred highly shared, low-generation-probability nucleotide sequences to deal with suspected cross-contamination and a sequencing artifact. A later analysis calculated a clonal expansion index for each public chain from normalized within-repertoire ranks of inferred template counts. In a later analysis, generation probabilities were computed with a VDJ recombination model fitted to out-of-frame rearrangements, and the resulting probabilities were checked against IGoR. A later analysis scored TCR-TCR, TCR-HLA and TCR-CMV co-occurrence with hypergeometric tests, applying a repertoire-size bias correction to TCR pairs. In a later analysis, false discovery rates were estimated by permuting HLA or CMV assignments 20 times. A later analysis grouped co-occurring TCRs with DBSCAN, adding TCRdist sequence similarity when clustering within HLA-allele-positive subsets. For co-occurrence clustering, repertoires with fewer than 30,000 or more than 120,000 public chains were excluded, along with roughly 5 repertoires with anomalous nucleotide sharing. Drawn from immuneACCESS, this table holds only the in-frame rearrangements with V and J called that TCRdb kept. Clones are partly lost; checked studies trace under half to an unresolved V gene and leave the rest unexplained. The DNA gave D and trimming, while V, J and clone size come from that table. This sample comprises fewer than 250,000 clones, about four fifths of them detected only once. The biggest ten clones account for about 4.8% of the sample.

As encoded in the germline V gene, CDR1 is SGHVS while CDR2 is FQNEAQ. Trimming takes 3 bases from V and 10 bases from J, and the germline ends sit 10 bases apart. From its cysteine to its phenylalanine, the CDR3 spans 12 amino acids. Only the CDR3 region is kept as DNA, spanning 36 bases read in frame from base 1. A word on this clone: The antigen this receptor binds is unknown. The sample holds no much larger clone one base away, and base qualities are not on file.

This sequence uses TRBV7-8 and TRBJ1-5, with TRBD1 as a weak D call on 6 bases. The clonotype originates from a man younger than 40 in good health and CMV-seropositive. Sequencing was done on a sample of PBMCs. The base sequence is TGTGCCAGCAGCTTCCGGGGGGCACCCCAGCATTTT. The resulting protein is CASSFRGAPQHF. The variable domain in full, with residues beyond the CDR3 obtained from the reference TRBV7-8 and TRBJ1-5 genes, is GAGVSQSPRYKVAKRGQDVALRCDPISGHVSLFWYQQALGQGPEFLTYFQNEAQLDKSGLPSDRFFAERPEGSVSTLKIQRTQQEDSAVYLCASSFRGAPQHFGDGTRLSIL.